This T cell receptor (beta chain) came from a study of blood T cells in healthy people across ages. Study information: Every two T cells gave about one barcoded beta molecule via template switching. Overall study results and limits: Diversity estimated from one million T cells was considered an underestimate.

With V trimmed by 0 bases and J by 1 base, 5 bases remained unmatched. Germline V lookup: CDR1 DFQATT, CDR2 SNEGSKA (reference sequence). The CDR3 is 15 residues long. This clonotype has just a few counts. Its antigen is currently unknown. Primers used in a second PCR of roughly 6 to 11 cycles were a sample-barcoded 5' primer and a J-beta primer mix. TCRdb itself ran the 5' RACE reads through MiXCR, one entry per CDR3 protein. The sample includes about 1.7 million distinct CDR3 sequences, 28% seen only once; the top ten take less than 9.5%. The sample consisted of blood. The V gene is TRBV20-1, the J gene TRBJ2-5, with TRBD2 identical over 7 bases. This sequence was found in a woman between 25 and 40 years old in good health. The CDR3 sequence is CSARDWAGVQETQYF. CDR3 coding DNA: TGCAGTGCTAGAGATTGGGCGGGAGTCCAAGAGACCCAGTACTTC.